What follows are 27 T cell receptor beta chains derived from one specimen sequenced in a study of T cells in Graves' hyperthyroidism and ophthalmopathy. It was RNA transcripts that yielded the amplified TCR beta CDR3 regions. An initial round of RT-PCR targeting the TCR CDR3 relied on the HTBI primer set. MiXCR was run by TCRdb on the multiplex PCR reads, yielding one entry per CDR3 protein. The table has about 400,000 distinct CDR3 sequences, 15% to 17% seen once. Sequenced input: blood. All receptors come from a woman between 18 and 29 years old with Graves' hyperthyroidism that later progressed to Graves' ophthalmopathy.

For this clonotype: A much larger clone differs by one base, so this may be a read error. In DNA form, the CDR3 reads TGTGCCAGCAGGGCTAAATCACCCCTCCACTTT. Translating it yields CASRAKSPLHF. The chain carries TRBV2 and TRBJ1-6; D is undetermined. V was shortened by 6 bases and J by 10 bases, with 7 bases between the two germline ends. Germline CDR1 and CDR2: SNHLY and FYNNEI. The CDR3 loop spans 11 amino acids.

This clonotype was found many times. J is TRBJ2-5 and V is TRBV6-1, with TRBD1 identical over 9 bases. This CDR3 has 16 residues. The germline CDR1 and CDR2 sequences are MNHNS and SASEGT. The V segment lost 1 base and the J segment 3 bases; nucleotides outside the gene matches: 6. CDR3 DNA: TGTGCCAGCAGTGAAGAACTCGGGACAGGGAAAGAGACCCAGTACTTC. Its translation: CASSEELGTGKETQYF.

This clonotype was seen ten or more times. V gene TRBV11-2 combines with J gene TRBJ2-1, with 10 bases lining up with TRBD2. Germline V CDR1 and CDR2: SGHAT, FQNNGV. J gave up 7 bases and V 2 bases, and 20 bases lay outside the gene matches. CDR3 size: 20 residues. Here the CDR3 reads CASSLFPSGSLGPPRNEQFF. DNA of the CDR3: TGTGCCAGCAGCTTATTTCCTAGCGGGAGTTTGGGGCCCCCTCGGAATGAGCAGTTCTTC.

This clonotype was recorded at least ten times. The CDR3 DNA reads TGTGCCTGGAGTCTCGGGGCCGGGGAGCTGTTTTTT. It specifies CAWSLGAGELFF. The rearrangement uses TRBV30 and TRBJ2-2, with a weak D call TRBD2 (5 bases). Trimming left V 2 bases short and J 6 bases short, with 7 bases between. The germline gives CDR1 GTSNPN, CDR2 SVGIG (reference sequence). The CDR3 is 12 residues long.

Many counts were recorded for this clonotype. The chain joins TRBV18 to TRBJ1-2; D might be TRBD1 (5 bases). V shed 3 bases and J shed 8 bases, with 16 bases lying between them. CDR3 size: 14 residues. In germline, CDR1 is KGHSH, CDR2 LQKENI. CDR3 sequence reads: CASSPPSGLGGYTF. The DNA of the CDR3 is TGTGCCAGCTCACCTCCATCGGGGCTTGGCGGCTACACCTTC.

This clonotype was observed at least ten times. The chain links TRBV27 to TRBJ1-2, with 10 bases that match TRBD1. The V gene's germline CDR1 is MNHEY and CDR2 SMNVEV (reference sequence). The V and J ends lost 5 bases and 5 bases, in that order; junction bases with no gene match: 5. The CDR3 length is 14 residues. The CDR3 coding sequence is TGTGCCAGCAGTCGTGGGGACAGGGGTTATGGCTACACCTTC. Its protein product is CASSRGDRGYGYTF.

The rearrangement uses TRBV28 and TRBJ2-1; D call uncertain. The CDR3 extends over 10 amino acids. Germline V gene lookup returns CDR1 MDHEN and CDR2 SYDVKM. V lost 5 bases, J lost 12 bases, and 8 bases lay in between. The CDR3 DNA reads TGTGCCAGCAGTGACGAATGGCAGTTCTTC. Translating it yields CASSDEWQFF.

This clonotype was counted ten times or more. The rearrangement uses TRBV11-2 and TRBJ2-3, with D perhaps TRBD1 (5 bases). Per germline, CDR1 SGHAT and CDR2 FQNNGV. The CDR3 sequence is 15 residues long. V dropped 2 bases and J dropped 0 bases, with 9 bases sitting between them. The DNA for the CDR3 is TGTGCCAGCAGCTTAAGTGACAGAAGCACAGATACGCAGTATTTT. Translating it yields CASSLSDRSTDTQYF. Together with reference TRBV11-2 and TRBJ2-3, the CDR3 gives the full variable domain: EAGVAQSPRYKIIEKRQSVAFWCNPISGHATLYWYQQILGQGPKLLIQFQNNGVVDDSQLPKDRFSAERLKGVDSTLKIQPAKLEDSAVYLCASSLSDRSTDTQYFGPGTRLTVL.

This clonotype was observed at least ten times. This chain links TRBV6-2 or TRBV6-3 with TRBJ2-2; 10 bases map to TRBD2. Germline CDR1 is MNHEY and CDR2 is SVGEGT. V lost 2 bases and J lost 0; bases outside the gene matches: 6. The CDR3 length is 18 residues. CDR3: CASSYKIGTSANTGELFF. CDR3 nucleotides: TGTGCCAGCAGTTACAAAATAGGGACTAGCGCGAACACCGGGGAGCTGTTTTTT.

At least ten counts were recorded for this clonotype. The chain combines TRBV2 with TRBJ2-2, with 9 bases fitting TRBD2. Germline V gives CDR1 SNHLY, CDR2 FYNNEI. The CDR3 is made up of 15 amino acids. With 4 bases clipped from V and 4 bases from J, the junction kept 4 bases outside the gene matches. The CDR3 sequence: CASSVTSGGTGELFF. The CDR3 DNA follows: TGTGCCAGCAGTGTGACTAGCGGCGGCACCGGGGAGCTGTTTTTT.

The chain links TRBV4-3 to TRBJ2-1, with 14 bases lining up with TRBD2. CDR3 length: 16 residues. Trimming at V came to 1 base and at J to 9 bases, leaving 5 bases not matched to a gene. CDR1 is LGHNA, CDR2 YSLEER, per germline. The CDR3 DNA sequence: TGCGCCAGCAGCCAAGCACGACTAGCGGGAGGGAGTGAGCAGTTCTTC. This encodes CASSQARLAGGSEQFF.

Ten or more counts support this clonotype. At one of its ends the junction is not consistent with the germline gene, which may arise from a read error. The chain uses TRBV6-2 or TRBV6-3 and TRBJ2-6; 7 positions agree with TRBD1. The CDR3 sequence is 15 residues long. The germline CDR1 and CDR2 sequences are MNHEY and SVGEGT. CDR3 region: CASSPTGAGANVLTF. In DNA form, the CDR3 reads TGCGCCAGCAGCCCTACAGGGGCTGGGGCCAACGTCCTGACTTTC.

This clonotype was seen repeatedly, ten times or more. The J gene is TRBJ2-1, the V gene TRBV20-1, with TRBD2 matching 12 bases. After removal of 2 bases from V and 3 bases from J, the junction contained 2 bases not matched to a gene. This CDR3 region has 15 residues. Germline CDR1 and CDR2: DFQATT and SNEGSKA (reference sequence). The CDR3 loop reads CSARRLAGDYNEQFF. The CDR3 DNA reads TGCAGTGCTAGAAGACTAGCGGGGGACTACAATGAGCAGTTCTTC.

The table lists this clonotype with many counts. The chain recombines TRBV28 with TRBJ2-3; 7 nucleotides match TRBD2. The ends lost 3 bases at V and 1 base at J; junction bases unmatched: 4. CDR1 is MDHEN and CDR2 is SYDVKM in the germline V gene. This CDR3 contains 15 residues. The CDR3 loop is CASSFQAGGTDTQYF. CDR3 DNA sequence: TGTGCCAGCAGTTTCCAGGCGGGGGGCACAGATACGCAGTATTTT.

This chain uses TRBV12-5 with TRBJ2-7; a possible D gene is TRBD2 (5 bases). Germline CDR1 LGHNT, CDR2 FRNRAP. Trimming took 6 bases from V and 2 from J, leaving 20 bases between them. The CDR3 is made up of 16 amino acids. The CDR3 DNA follows: TGTGCTAGTGGGCCCCAAATAGCGCCCTTACCCTACGAGCAGTACTTC. Encoded protein: CASGPQIAPLPYEQYF.

This chain connects TRBV14 to TRBJ2-1; 11 bases are a match to TRBD2. This CDR3 spans 21 amino acids. V shed 5 bases and J 4 bases; nucleotides not matched to a gene: 22. The germline V gene has CDR1 SGHDN and CDR2 FVKESK. CDR3 sequence reads: CASSARQGTSGRRIIYNEQFF. In DNA, the CDR3 is TGTGCCAGCAGCGCTCGACAGGGAACTAGCGGGAGAAGGATTATATACAATGAGCAGTTCTTC.

This clonotype was picked up many times. V usage is TRBV28 and J usage is TRBJ2-7; TRBD1 matches 9 bases. CDR1 is MDHEN and CDR2 is SYDVKM in the germline V gene. Trimming at V came to 4 bases and at J to 7 bases, leaving 11 bases not matched to a gene. This CDR3 contains 15 residues. CDR3 nucleotides: TGTGCCAGCAGTTGGCTCCCGGGACAGGGAGGGGAGCAGTACTTC. Translated: CASSWLPGQGGEQYF.

Of note for this clonotype: At one boundary the junction diverges from the germline segment, which might be a read error. This chain joins TRBV11-2 and TRBJ2-1; the match to TRBD1 covers 11 bases. Germline values: CDR1 SGHAT, CDR2 FQNNGV. The CDR3 extends over 15 amino acids. CDR3 coding DNA: TGTGCCAGCAGAAAACCGGGACAGGGGGTGCATGAGCAGTCCTTC. Protein: CASRKPGQGVHEQSF.

The V gene is TRBV7-2, the J gene TRBJ1-4; unclear D gene. The germline gives CDR1 SGHTA, CDR2 FQGNSA. V was shortened by 3 bases and J by 3 bases, with 11 bases between the two germline ends. The CDR3 is 15 amino acids. CDR3: CASSFTGKPNEKLFF. CDR3 coding DNA: TGTGCCAGCAGCTTCACGGGAAAACCTAATGAAAAACTGTTTTTT.

This clonotype was seen ten or more times. The rearrangement links TRBV5-1 to TRBJ2-4; TRBD2 matches at 11 bases. CDR3 length equals 17 residues. The J segment lost 0 bases and the V segment lost 5 bases, leaving 7 bases of the junction unmatched. CDR1 is SGHRS, CDR2 YFSETQ, per germline. DNA for the CDR3: TGCGCCAGCAGTCCTGGACTAGCGGGTGTAGCCAAAAACATTCAGTACTTC. Its translation is CASSPGLAGVAKNIQYF.

This clonotype showed up many times. The rearrangement links TRBV28 to TRBJ2-3; D may be TRBD2 (6 bases). Between the trimmed V and J ends, which lost 2 bases and 6 bases, there was a span of 12 bases. CDR1 is MDHEN and CDR2 is SYDVKM in the germline V gene. This CDR3 region has 14 residues. CDR3 coding DNA: TGTGCCAGCAGTTTAGGCGGGATCGACGATACGCAGTATTTT. Its translation: CASSLGGIDDTQYF. The full variable domain, with the rest looked up from reference TRBV28 and TRBJ2-3, is DVKVTQSSRYLVKRTGEKVFLECVQDMDHENMFWYRQDPGLGLRLIYFSYDVKMKEKGDIPEGYSVSREKKERFSLILESASTNQTSMYLCASSLGGIDDTQYFGPGTRLTVL.

This clonotype was observed a handful of times. V is TRBV20-1 and J is TRBJ1-1; a possible D gene is TRBD1 (6 bases). Germline-derived CDR1 and CDR2 are DFQATT and SNEGSKA (reference sequence). This CDR3 contains 14 residues. Trimming took off 2 bases at V and 1 base at J, with 11 bases between the two ends. This CDR3 reads CSARMGAPNTEAFF. The CDR3 DNA is TGCAGTGCTAGAATGGGGGCCCCGAACACTGAAGCTTTCTTT.

The chain links TRBV5-5 to TRBJ2-7; perhaps TRBD1 as D (7 bases). CDR3 size: 14 residues. The V gene lost 0 bases and the J gene lost 6 bases, with 13 bases spanning the gap. Germline CDR1 SGHKS, CDR2 YYEKEE (reference sequence). CDR3: CASSLVWQGGEQYF. The DNA of the CDR3 is TGTGCCAGCAGCTTGGTATGGCAGGGGGGCGAGCAGTACTTC.

This clonotype was detected ten times or more. DNA for the CDR3: TGCAGTGCCCTTTGGCACAGCACAGATACGCAGTATTTT. This gives the protein CSALWHSTDTQYF. The chain has TRBV20-1 and TRBJ2-3, with D hard to call. The CDR3 is 13 amino acids. The V end lost 6 bases, the J end lost 0 bases, and 10 bases lay between the germline ends. The germline V gene encodes CDR1 DFQATT and CDR2 SNEGSKA (reference sequence).

This rearrangement joins TRBV19 to TRBJ2-1; the match to TRBD2 covers 12 bases. Germline-derived CDR1 and CDR2 are LNHDA and SQIVND (reference sequence). The CDR3 totals 22 residues. Trimming removed 0 bases from V and 1 base from J; junction bases left unmatched: 16. This CDR3 reads CASSIEGAWTSGIFPSYNEQFF. The CDR3 DNA follows: TGTGCCAGTAGTATAGAGGGGGCATGGACTAGCGGGATCTTCCCGTCCTACAATGAGCAGTTCTTC. The variable domain in full, with the rest retrieved from reference TRBV19 and TRBJ2-1, is DGGITQSPKYLFRKEGQNVTLSCEQNLNHDAMYWYRQDPGQGLRLIYYSQIVNDFQKGDIAEGYSVSREKKESFPLTVTSAQKNPTAFYLCASSIEGAWTSGIFPSYNEQFFGPGTRLTVL.

The J gene is TRBJ2-7, the V gene TRBV14, with a tentative D call TRBD1 (5 bases). V was cut by 4 bases and J by 7 bases, with 20 bases left in between. There are 15 residues in the CDR3. Germline V gives CDR1 SGHDN, CDR2 FVKESK. CDR3 region: CASSLRFPEQGEQYF. The DNA of the CDR3 is TGTGCCAGCAGCCTTCGATTCCCGGAGCAGGGTGAGCAGTACTTC.

A few counts support this clonotype. The chain has TRBV20-1 and TRBJ1-4, with D tentatively TRBD1 (5 bases). This CDR3 region has 13 residues. Germline V lookup: CDR1 DFQATT, CDR2 SNEGSKA (reference sequence). V gave up 3 bases and J gave up 7 bases, with 12 bases separating them. The CDR3 loop reads CSARGGGGEKLFF. CDR3 DNA sequence: TGCAGTGCTAGGGGGGGGGGAGGTGAAAAACTGTTTTTT.